This entry is about one T cell receptor (beta chain). Its antigen is unknown. The sample comes from a study of T cell responses to AZD1222 COVID-19 vaccine. Overall study findings and caveats: Repertoires were obtained only post-peak T cell response. Nearly half of unique spike-specific TCRs reportedly avoided B.1.351 and B.1.1.7 mutated regions. Mostly white British, mostly female donors; authors suggested clonal diversity may be underestimated.

Trimming stripped 3 bases from V and 7 bases from J, with 16 bases between. This CDR3 has 15 amino acids. Germline V gene data show CDR1 as GTSNPN and CDR2 as SVGIG (reference sequence). The method was immunoSEQ multiplex PCR; TCRdb's version includes in-frame clones alone and lacks a portion of them. The table shows 85,000 to 90,000 clones, with around nine tenths occurring only once. The sequence was obtained from an adult in good health. The chain carries TRBV30 and TRBJ1-6; D is unresolved. The sample in question was peripheral blood, obtained on day 0 of AZD1222 vaccination. The CDR3 here is CAWRLYGGGNSPLHF. The CDR3 DNA is TGTGCCTGGAGGCTTTACGGAGGAGGGAATTCACCCCTCCACTTT.